The rows below give T cell receptor beta chains drawn from one sample of a study of blood T cell repertoires in COVID-19. Here immunoSEQ multiplex PCR was the method, and the copy in TCRdb shows in-frame clones only, minus some. The data show over 120,000 clones, around 82% seen once. The sequenced sample was peripheral blood. These receptors all come from a woman aged 55-75 years with acute or convalescent COVID-19. The conserved cysteine and the conserved F or W are not part of the CDR3 here. Each record gives: CDR3 protein, J gene, CDR3 length, V gene.

ASSAGLNTEAF	TRBJ1-1	11	TRBV19
ASSLGQGQYEQF	TRBJ2-1	12	TRBV7-2
ASSFSGSHYNEQF	TRBJ2-1	13	TRBV19
ASSPQGGYNSPLH	TRBJ1-6	13	TRBV19
ASASTAYNSPLH	TRBJ1-6	12	TRBV28
ASSFWGSGYT	TRBJ1-2	10	TRBV12-3/TRBV12-4
ASSLYGTGLASTEAF	TRBJ1-1	15	TRBV5-1
AWSAPGAGANVLT	TRBJ2-6	13	TRBV30
ASSPPGSYEQY	TRBJ2-7	11	TRBV12-3/TRBV12-4
ASSPSHGDSKNSPLH	TRBJ1-6	15	TRBV9
ASRPGGNQPQH	TRBJ1-5	11	TRBV12-3/TRBV12-4
ASSLGRVYNSPLH	TRBJ1-6	13	TRBV28
ASSISGRGAGQPQH	TRBJ1-5	14	TRBV19
ACRAGGDGYT	TRBJ1-2	10	TRBV30
ASSDPSGSSYNEQF	TRBJ2-1	14	TRBV10-1
ASSPRNRIATT	TRBJ1-2	11	TRBV7-9
ASSPQGASATGANVLT	TRBJ2-6	16	TRBV13
ASSSTGSGEKLF	TRBJ1-4	12	TRBV7-3
ASSYSWTGSGEPQH	TRBJ1-5	14	TRBV6-2/TRBV6-3
ASSRDRGYEQY	TRBJ2-7	11	TRBV28
ASRHGGPGAYNSPLH	TRBJ1-6	15	TRBV11-3
ATRGQATYEQY	TRBJ2-7	11	TRBV28
ASSHSGGKWTEAF	TRBJ1-1	13	TRBV19
ASSKNLAGGTDTQY	TRBJ2-3	14	TRBV19
ASSAGHDLRGQY	TRBJ2-7	12	TRBV9
ASNLAGGEVETQY	TRBJ2-5	13	TRBV5-1
ASSPAGSHGYT	TRBJ1-2	11	TRBV7-9
ATSSAGKDTEAF	TRBJ1-1	12	TRBV15
AISEMGDSFLQPQH	TRBJ1-5	14	TRBV10-3
ASSLAPGTNEQF	TRBJ2-1	12	TRBV5-8
SAERRNEQF	TRBJ2-1	9	TRBV20-1
ASSQDLASISNQPQH	TRBJ1-5	15	TRBV4-1
ASSRGQTNQPQH	TRBJ1-5	12	TRBV3-1/TRBV3-2
ASSLPEGGPAGYT	TRBJ1-2	13	TRBV5-1
ASSFTGGADGELF	TRBJ2-2	13	TRBV2
ASRRDRGEGKLF	TRBJ1-4	12	TRBV7-8
ASSPPRGETGELF	TRBJ2-2	13	TRBV18
ASRGQAGAFHETQY	TRBJ2-5	14	TRBV2
ASSLGASHYGYT	TRBJ1-2	12	TRBV28
ASSQSGSGNTGELF	TRBJ2-2	14	TRBV4-1
ASSTTGYNEQF	TRBJ2-1	11	TRBV5-1
ASSLEWQGAGQPQH	TRBJ1-5	14	TRBV28
ASRRQLYYGYT	TRBJ1-2	11	TRBV28
SVGRGSMNTEAF	TRBJ1-1	12	TRBV29-1
ANQLENHSPLH	TRBJ1-6	11	TRBV2
ASSPEPSQGADTQY	TRBJ2-3	14	TRBV3-1/TRBV3-2
ASSLGGLAGDNEQF	TRBJ2-1	14	TRBV11-3
ASSQGAFTDTQY	TRBJ2-3	12	TRBV3-1/TRBV3-2
ASSTPTAGVGDTQY	TRBJ2-3	14	TRBV19
ASSLQGVHTEAF	TRBJ1-1	12	TRBV28
ASTWGGNQPQH	TRBJ1-5	11	TRBV12-3/TRBV12-4
ASGYRGQGEKLF	TRBJ1-4	12	TRBV6-5
AWSKWVADTYEQY	TRBJ2-7	13	TRBV30
ASSPRAGLNEKLF	TRBJ1-4	13	TRBV4-2
ASSKPGQGNHNEQF	TRBJ2-1	14	TRBV21-1
AISREEAGSNTGELF	TRBJ2-2	15	TRBV10-3
ASSIPGTGTNQPQH	TRBJ1-5	14	TRBV19
ATRPGGGEPYEQY	TRBJ2-7	13	TRBV5-4
ASSGTSGRWEQY	TRBJ2-7	12	TRBV5-1
ASSPLGSGSETQY	TRBJ2-5	13	TRBV28